These T cell receptor beta chains were read from a single sample in a study of cytomegalovirus exposure and HLA in healthy donors. TCRdb's copy holds only in-frame clones and misses some; the assay was immunoSEQ multiplex PCR. The data show about 38,000 clones, roughly 69% seen once. The sequenced sample was PBMCs. The source is a man younger than 45 in good health and CMV-seronegative. The CDR3 runs from the conserved cysteine through the conserved F or W. Each record gives: CDR3 DNA, CDR3 protein, J gene, clone size, D gene, V gene. D genes are given only for firm matches. A row's size may be missing; if present it is once, few, many or a size class.

TGTGCCAGCAGGGAGACCGGGACACGGTACTTC,CASRETGTRYF,TRBJ2-5,.,.,TRBV2
TGTGCCACCACCCCGGACAGGAGGACAGATACGCAGTATTTT,CATTPDRRTDTQYF,TRBJ2-3,.,TRBD1,TRBV6-5
TGTGCCATCAGTGAGTCGACGAGGGATCAGCCCCAGCATTTT,CAISESTRDQPQHF,TRBJ1-5,.,.,TRBV10-3
TGTGCCAGCAACCCCCAGGGGTACACCGGGGAGCTGTTTTTT,CASNPQGYTGELFF,TRBJ2-2,.,.,TRBV27
TGTGCCAGCAGGCGGACAGGGGGCGAGGGTCAGCCCCAGCATTTT,CASRRTGGEGQPQHF,TRBJ1-5,.,TRBD1,TRBV2
TGTGCCAGCAGCTTAGCGCGCAGGGTGGGCACTGAAGCTTTCTTT,CASSLARRVGTEAFF,TRBJ1-1,few,.,TRBV7-9
TGTGCCAGCAGTGAACTGACAGACAATCAGCCCCAGCATTTT,CASSELTDNQPQHF,TRBJ1-5,.,.,TRBV6-1
TGCAGCGTTGAAGCTGGGGGCGGCTACGAGCAGTACTTC,CSVEAGGGYEQYF,TRBJ2-7,.,.,TRBV29-1
TGTGCCAGCAAGGGGTGGGACAGGGGACTTTTGGCGAACACCGGGGAGCTGTTTTTT,CASKGWDRGLLANTGELFF,TRBJ2-2,.,TRBD1,TRBV19
TGCGCCAGCAGCCCGGAGACCGAGGTGGCTGAAGCTTTCTTT,CASSPETEVAEAFF,TRBJ1-1,.,.,TRBV5-1
TGCGCCAGCAGCCAAATGACTAGCGGGAACACCGGGGAGCTGTTTTTT,CASSQMTSGNTGELFF,TRBJ2-2,.,TRBD2,TRBV5-1
TGTGCCAGCAGCATCGGACAGGCGGGGAATTCACCCCTCCACTTT,CASSIGQAGNSPLHF,TRBJ1-6,.,TRBD1,TRBV7-2
TGTGCCAGCAGCCTAGGGACAGGGGCCTACAATGAGCAGTTCTTC,CASSLGTGAYNEQFF,TRBJ2-1,.,TRBD1,TRBV11-2
TGTGCCAGCAGTATCGGACAGATAAGGACTGAAGCTTTCTTT,CASSIGQIRTEAFF,TRBJ1-1,.,.,TRBV6-5
TGCGCCAGCAGCCAACTGACTAGCGGTGGGGAGACCCAGTACTTC,CASSQLTSGGETQYF,TRBJ2-5,once,TRBD2,TRBV4-1
TGTGCCAGCAGCCGTACCCAGGGCTCTGGGGCCAACGTCCTGACTTTC,CASSRTQGSGANVLTF,TRBJ2-6,once,.,TRBV4-2
TGTGCCATCAGCCAAGGACAGGGTTTTAGCAATCAGCCCCAGCATTTT,CAISQGQGFSNQPQHF,TRBJ1-5,.,TRBD1,TRBV10-3
TGTGCCAGCAGCGAGGGAAACACTGAAGCTTTCTTT,CASSEGNTEAFF,TRBJ1-1,.,.,TRBV28
TGTGCCAGCAGTGAAAATCTAGCGGGAAACATTCAGTACTTC,CASSENLAGNIQYF,TRBJ2-4,.,TRBD2,TRBV6-1
TGTGCCAGCAGGCTGACAGGGGGTCGAACCGGGGAGCTGTTTTTT,CASRLTGGRTGELFF,TRBJ2-2,.,TRBD1,TRBV2
TGTGCCAGCGAACAGGGGATTACTGAAGCTTTCTTT,CASEQGITEAFF,TRBJ1-1,.,TRBD1,TRBV7-9
TGCAGCGTCCTAGGACAGGGTTCCTGGGGCTACACCTTC,CSVLGQGSWGYTF,TRBJ1-2,.,TRBD1,TRBV29-1
TGCGCCAGCAGGGAGGGGACAGGGATTAACTATGGCTACACCTTC,CASREGTGINYGYTF,TRBJ1-2,.,TRBD1,TRBV5-1
TGCGCCAGCAGTGAGTACACAGGCTCCTACGAGCAGTACTTC,CASSEYTGSYEQYF,TRBJ2-7,.,.,TRBV10-2
TGTGCCAGCAGCGTACGGGGGGGCAGGCCTAGGACTGAAGCTTTCTTT,CASSVRGGRPRTEAFF,TRBJ1-1,.,.,TRBV9
TGCGCCAGCAGCTCGGGACAGGGGGTGAACGAGCAGTACTTC,CASSSGQGVNEQYF,TRBJ2-7,.,TRBD1,TRBV5-1
TGCGCCAGCAGCAATACGGTGCAAGAGACCCAGTACTTC,CASSNTVQETQYF,TRBJ2-5,.,.,TRBV5-1
TGCGCCAGCAGCCAAGCCGGGACTAGCGGTCGTTACGAGCAGTACTTC,CASSQAGTSGRYEQYF,TRBJ2-7,.,TRBD2,TRBV4-1
TGTGCCAGATGGGGAACGGATCGGGGGGCCGACTCCTACAATGAGCAGTTCTTC,CARWGTDRGADSYNEQFF,TRBJ2-1,.,.,TRBV6-4
TGCAGCGCTGGGACAGGGAACAACTATGGCTACACCTTC,CSAGTGNNYGYTF,TRBJ1-2,.,TRBD1,TRBV29-1
TGTGCCAGCAGCAGACAGGGGGCGCAAAGCTCCTACGAGCAGTACTTC,CASSRQGAQSSYEQYF,TRBJ2-7,.,TRBD1,TRBV28
TGCGCCAGCAGTGCGGGGACCGGGACTAGCACAGATACGCAGTATTTT,CASSAGTGTSTDTQYF,TRBJ2-3,.,.,TRBV10-1
TGTGCCAGCAGCCTAAGGCCCGGCGGTACGCAGTATTTT,CASSLRPGGTQYF,TRBJ2-3,.,.,TRBV28
TGTGCCAGCAGCTCCTTTGGGAGGGGGACTGAAGCTTTCTTT,CASSSFGRGTEAFF,TRBJ1-1,.,.,TRBV28
TGCAGCGCCGAACTAGCGGGACGGTACAATGAGCAGTTCTTC,CSAELAGRYNEQFF,TRBJ2-1,few,TRBD2,TRBV29-1
TGCGCCAGCAGCTTGGCGGGGGGCTCTGAAGCTTTCTTT,CASSLAGGSEAFF,TRBJ1-1,.,.,TRBV5-1
TGTGCCAGCTCAACAGGCTACTCCTACGAGCAGTACTTC,CASSTGYSYEQYF,TRBJ2-7,.,.,TRBV18
TGCGCCAGCAGTGAGTCCCAGGGGGCGTGGGAGCAGTACTTC,CASSESQGAWEQYF,TRBJ2-7,.,TRBD1,TRBV10-1
TGTGCCAGCAGTTTGGGGCAGACTCTAGGCTACGAGCAGTACTTC,CASSLGQTLGYEQYF,TRBJ2-7,few,.,TRBV27
TGCAGCGCAGGTGTTGAAGCTTTCTTT,CSAGVEAFF,TRBJ1-1,once,.,TRBV29-1
TGCAGCGTTGGATTAGCGGGGTTATACGAGCAGTACTTC,CSVGLAGLYEQYF,TRBJ2-7,.,TRBD2,TRBV29-1
TGTGCCAGCAGCTTGCGCTCCTATAATTCACCCCTCCACTTT,CASSLRSYNSPLHF,TRBJ1-6,.,.,TRBV5-6
TGTGCCAGCAGGGAAGCGGGGGGGCTGTCCGAGCAGTACTTC,CASREAGGLSEQYF,TRBJ2-7,few,TRBD2,TRBV7-2
TGCGCCAGCAGCGCAACAGAAACCTACGAGCAGTACTTC,CASSATETYEQYF,TRBJ2-7,.,.,TRBV5-1
TGTGCCAGCAGCTTAATGACTAGCGGGATTGAGCAGTTCTTC,CASSLMTSGIEQFF,TRBJ2-1,.,TRBD2,TRBV5-4
TGTGCCAGCACCGGGACAGGGGGCGTCCAGTACTTC,CASTGTGGVQYF,TRBJ2-5,.,TRBD1,TRBV13
TGCAGCGTTCAGATTAATGAAAAACTGTTTTTT,CSVQINEKLFF,TRBJ1-4,.,.,TRBV29-1